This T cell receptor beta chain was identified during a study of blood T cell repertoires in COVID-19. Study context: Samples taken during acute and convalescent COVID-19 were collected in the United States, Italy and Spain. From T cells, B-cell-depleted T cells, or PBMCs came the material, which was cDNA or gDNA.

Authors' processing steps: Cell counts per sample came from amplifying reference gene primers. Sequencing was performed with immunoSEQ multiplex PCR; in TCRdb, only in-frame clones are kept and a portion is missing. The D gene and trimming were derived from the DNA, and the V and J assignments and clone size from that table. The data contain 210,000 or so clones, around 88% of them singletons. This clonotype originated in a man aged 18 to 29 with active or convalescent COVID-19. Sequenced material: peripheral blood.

This chain's CDR3 is CASSEGLAPYGYTF. DNA for the CDR3: TGTGCCAGCAGTGAAGGTCTTGCGCCGTATGGCTACACCTTC. The chain links TRBV2 to TRBJ1-2; D gene ambiguous. The CDR3 spans 14 residues. V was cut by 1 base and J by 5 bases, with 11 bases left in between. Germline CDR1 reads SNHLY; CDR2 reads FYNNEI.